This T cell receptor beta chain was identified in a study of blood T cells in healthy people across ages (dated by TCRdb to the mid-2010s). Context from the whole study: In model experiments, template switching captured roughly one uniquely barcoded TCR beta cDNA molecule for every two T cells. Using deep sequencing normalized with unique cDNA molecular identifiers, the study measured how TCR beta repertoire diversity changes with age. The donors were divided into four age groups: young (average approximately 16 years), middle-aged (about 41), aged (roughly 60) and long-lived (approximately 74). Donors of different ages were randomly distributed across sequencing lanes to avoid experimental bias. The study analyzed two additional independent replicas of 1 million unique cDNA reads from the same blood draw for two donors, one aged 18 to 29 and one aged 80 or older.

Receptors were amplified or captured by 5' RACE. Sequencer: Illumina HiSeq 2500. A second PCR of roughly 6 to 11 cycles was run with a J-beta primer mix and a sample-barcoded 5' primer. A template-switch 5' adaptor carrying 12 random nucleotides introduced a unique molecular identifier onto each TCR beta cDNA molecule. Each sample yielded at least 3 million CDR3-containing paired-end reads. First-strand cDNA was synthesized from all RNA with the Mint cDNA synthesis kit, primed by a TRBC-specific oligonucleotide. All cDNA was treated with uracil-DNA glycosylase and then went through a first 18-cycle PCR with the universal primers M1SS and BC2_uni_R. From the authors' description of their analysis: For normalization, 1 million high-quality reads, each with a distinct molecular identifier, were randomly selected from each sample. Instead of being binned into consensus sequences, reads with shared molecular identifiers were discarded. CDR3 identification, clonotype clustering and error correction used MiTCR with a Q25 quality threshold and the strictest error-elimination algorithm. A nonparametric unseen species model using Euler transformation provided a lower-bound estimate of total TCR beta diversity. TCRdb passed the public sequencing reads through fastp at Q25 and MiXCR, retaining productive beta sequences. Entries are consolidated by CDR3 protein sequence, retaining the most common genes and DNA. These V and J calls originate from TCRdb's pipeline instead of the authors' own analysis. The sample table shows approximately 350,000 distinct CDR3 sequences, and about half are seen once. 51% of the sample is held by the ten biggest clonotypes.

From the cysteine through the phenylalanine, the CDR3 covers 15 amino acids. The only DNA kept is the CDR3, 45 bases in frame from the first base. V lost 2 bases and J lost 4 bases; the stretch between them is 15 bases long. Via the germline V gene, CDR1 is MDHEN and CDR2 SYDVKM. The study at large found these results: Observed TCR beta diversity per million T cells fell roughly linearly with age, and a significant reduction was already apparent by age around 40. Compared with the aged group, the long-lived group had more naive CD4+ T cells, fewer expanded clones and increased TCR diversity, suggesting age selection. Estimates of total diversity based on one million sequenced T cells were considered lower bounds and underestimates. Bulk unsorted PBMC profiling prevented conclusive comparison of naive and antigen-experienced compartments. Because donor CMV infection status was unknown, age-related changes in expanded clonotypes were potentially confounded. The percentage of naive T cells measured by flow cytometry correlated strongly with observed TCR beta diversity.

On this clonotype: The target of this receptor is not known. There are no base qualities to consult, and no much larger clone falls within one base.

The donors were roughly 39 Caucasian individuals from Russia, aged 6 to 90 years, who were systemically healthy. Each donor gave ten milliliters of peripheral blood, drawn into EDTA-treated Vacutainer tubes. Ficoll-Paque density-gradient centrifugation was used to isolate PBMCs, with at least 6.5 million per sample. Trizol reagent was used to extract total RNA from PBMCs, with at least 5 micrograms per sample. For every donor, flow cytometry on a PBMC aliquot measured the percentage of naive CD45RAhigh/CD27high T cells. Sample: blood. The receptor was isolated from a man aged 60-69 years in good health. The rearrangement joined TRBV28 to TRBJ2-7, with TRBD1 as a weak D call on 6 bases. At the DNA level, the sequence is TGTGCCAGCAGTTTAGGTGGGACATTTCCTTACGAGCAGTACTTC. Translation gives CASSLGGTFPYEQYF.